The 6 T cell receptor beta chains reported below all come from one sample, sequenced in a study of blood T cell repertoires in COVID-19. Here immunoSEQ multiplex PCR was the method, and the copy in TCRdb shows in-frame clones only, minus some. The table includes about 73,000 clones, 80% to 90% detected once. Specimen: peripheral blood. These receptors were taken from a man aged 45 to 65 with active COVID-19.

This chain connects TRBV28 to TRBJ2-1, with 7 bases lining up with TRBD2. V lost 3 bases, J lost 5 bases, and 4 bases stayed unmatched. Germline CDR1 reads MDHEN; CDR2 reads SYDVKM. CDR3 length: 14 residues. The CDR3 DNA is TGTGCCAGCAGTTTCCCTAGCGGCAACAATGAGCAGTTCTTC. Amino acid sequence: CASSFPSGNNEQFF.

V gene TRBV29-1 combines with J gene TRBJ1-2, with 7 bases matching TRBD1. This CDR3 spans 12 amino acids. Germline trimming cut 6 bases from V and 6 bases from J; bases unmatched to any gene: 7. Germline CDR1 and CDR2: SQVTM and ANQGSEA. The CDR3 region has the DNA TGCAGCGTCCTGACAGGGAAGAATGGCTACACCTTC. The encoded protein is CSVLTGKNGYTF.

This sequence joins TRBV11-2 and TRBJ1-4; no firm D call. The CDR3 loop spans 14 amino acids. Germline V gene sequence: CDR1 SGHAT, CDR2 FQNNGV. The V end lost 7 bases, the J end lost 8 bases, and 17 bases lay between the germline ends. CDR3 in DNA: TGTGCCAGCACCCCCGAGGCATTCGGGGAAAAACTGTTTTTT. Its protein is CASTPEAFGEKLFF.

In this sample, this clone turned up a few times. This chain uses TRBV5-1 with TRBJ1-4; D possibly corresponds to TRBD1 (6 bases). CDR3 length: 16 amino acids. The V end was cut by 0 bases, the J end by 6 bases, with 15 bases between. Germline CDR1 and CDR2: SGHRS and YFSETQ. Here the CDR3 reads CASSLGEGDGYEKLFF. The DNA of the CDR3 is TGCGCCAGCAGCTTGGGAGAGGGGGACGGCTATGAAAAACTGTTTTTT.

This sequence joins TRBV18 and TRBJ1-5; D perhaps matches TRBD1 (5 bases). V was cut by 2 bases and J by 2 bases, with 10 bases left in between. CDR1 is KGHSH, CDR2 LQKENI, per germline. The CDR3 has 15 amino acids. The CDR3 DNA reads TGTGCCAGCTCACCAGCGGGGGTTGGCAATCAGCCCCAGCATTTT. This encodes CASSPAGVGNQPQHF.

The chain is built from TRBV6-1 and TRBJ1-4; 8 nucleotides agree with TRBD1. Germline V gene sequence: CDR1 MNHNS, CDR2 SASEGT. This CDR3 is built from 16 residues. The trim removed 4 bases at V and 7 bases at J, leaving 11 bases unmatched. CDR3 DNA sequence: TGTGCCAGCAGTGCCGGACAGGGCGGGGGGGGTGAAAAACTGTTTTTT. It is translated as CASSAGQGGGGEKLFF.